Below, 18 T cell receptor beta chains from the same sample are listed, as sequenced in a study of T cell repertoires in cytomegalovirus infection. MiXCR, applied by TCRdb to the reads, yields one record per CDR3 protein. The data show about 530,000 distinct CDR3 sequences, around 27% seen once. What was sequenced was PBMCs. The receptor set was obtained from a human donor in good health (CMV status not recorded). Some clones in this sample may be carry-over from other donors' samples.

This clonotype was counted between two and nine times. V and J are TRBV2 and TRBJ2-1; a possible D gene is TRBD2 (7 bases). V lost 7 bases to trimming and J lost 1 base, with 17 bases between them. CDR3 size: 16 residues. Germline CDR1 SNHLY, CDR2 FYNNEI. In DNA, the CDR3 is TGTGCCAGCAATGTTTTGCGGGGGCTATCCTACAATGAGCAGTTCTTC. This encodes CASNVLRGLSYNEQFF.

The sample holds many counts of this clonotype. The J gene is TRBJ1-1, the V gene TRBV7-9; no clear D gene. The CDR3 contains 15 residues. Germline lookup yields CDR1 SEHNR and CDR2 FQNEAQ (reference sequence). Trimming took off 4 bases at V and 0 bases at J, with 12 bases between the two ends. In DNA, the CDR3 is TGTGCCAGCAGCTCTCTCGGGGATATGAACACTGAAGCTTTCTTT. This translates into CASSSLGDMNTEAFF.

This clonotype was seen repeatedly, ten times or more. J is TRBJ2-2 and V is TRBV7-8; TRBD2 aligns across 12 bases. This CDR3 is 18 amino acids long. V lost 0 bases to trimming and J lost 1 base; unmatched junction nucleotides: 3. Germline V gives CDR1 SGHVS, CDR2 FQNEAQ. The CDR3 region has the DNA TGTGCCAGCAGCTTAGCTGGACTAGCGGGGTTGAACACCGGGGAGCTGTTTTTT. Protein: CASSLAGLAGLNTGELFF.

This clonotype was seen many times. The gene calls are TRBV11-2 and TRBJ2-3, with TRBD2 identical over 9 bases. CDR3 length: 14 amino acids. Unmatched junction bases numbered 3, after V lost 4 bases and J lost 4 bases. The V gene's germline CDR1 is SGHAT and CDR2 FQNNGV. CDR3 in DNA: TGTGCCAGCAGCTCGGGACTAGCCTCAGATACGCAGTATTTT. Protein: CASSSGLASDTQYF.

CDR3 residues: CSARGWDGTEAFF. The CDR3 DNA reads TGCAGTGCTAGAGGGTGGGACGGCACTGAAGCTTTCTTT. The chain is built from TRBV20-1 and TRBJ1-1, with D possibly TRBD1 on 5 matching bases. The CDR3 loop spans 13 amino acids. Trimming pared 1 base from V and 4 bases from J, leaving 10 bases between. Germline V gives CDR1 DFQATT, CDR2 SNEGSKA (reference sequence).

This chain uses TRBV6-2 or TRBV6-3 with TRBJ2-1; tentatively, D is TRBD2 (5 bases). The CDR3 sequence is 13 residues long. Germline V gene data show CDR1 as MNHEY and CDR2 as SVGEGT. V lost 0 bases and J 10 bases, leaving 10 bases between the germline ends. CDR3 nucleotides: TGTGCCAGCAGTTACTCGGGAGCATACGAGCAGTTCTTC. Translating gives CASSYSGAYEQFF.

The chain has TRBV12-3 or TRBV12-4 and TRBJ1-5; 9 positions agree with TRBD1. The V segment lost 6 bases and the J segment 0 bases; nucleotides outside the gene matches: 9. The CDR3 has 17 amino acids. As DNA, the CDR3 is TGTGCCAGCAGCCGGGACAGGGTACCGTTTAGCAATCAGCCCCAGCATTTT. This gives the protein CASSRDRVPFSNQPQHF.

This chain links TRBV20-1 with TRBJ1-2; D might be TRBD1 (5 bases). The V end lost 3 bases, the J end lost 5 bases, and 13 bases lay between the germline ends. CDR1 is DFQATT, CDR2 SNEGSKA, per germline (reference sequence). The CDR3 spans 13 residues. The CDR3 nucleotides are TGCAGTGCTAGCCCCAACAGGAAATATGGCTACACCTTC. Protein: CSASPNRKYGYTF.

V and J are TRBV19 and TRBJ2-7; D might be TRBD2 (6 bases). The germline V and J ends were trimmed by 5 bases and 6 bases, with 23 bases remaining between them. Germline CDR1 and CDR2: LNHDA and SQIVND (reference sequence). The CDR3 extends over 16 amino acids. This CDR3 reads CASSPVRLVEVREQYF. The CDR3 DNA follows: TGTGCCAGTAGTCCCGTCCGACTAGTAGAAGTTCGCGAGCAGTACTTC.

V is TRBV5-6 and J is TRBJ2-7; TRBD2 matches 13 bases. Germline-derived CDR1 and CDR2 are SGHDT and YYEEEE. The V segment lost 2 bases and the J segment 4 bases; nucleotides outside the gene matches: 6. This CDR3 has 16 residues. This chain's CDR3 is CASSFELAGGPYEQYV. CDR3 coding DNA: TGTGCCAGCAGCTTTGAACTAGCGGGAGGGCCATACGAGCAGTACGTC.

Ten or more counts support this clonotype. The chain employs TRBV7-8 and TRBJ2-3; D call uncertain. The CDR3 consists of 15 residues. V was trimmed by 1 base and J by 1 base, leaving 9 bases between them. Germline V lookup: CDR1 SGHVS, CDR2 FQNEAQ. In DNA form, the CDR3 reads TGTGCCAGCAGCTTAGGGGCGGTGGGCACAGATACGCAGTATTTT. Amino acids: CASSLGAVGTDTQYF.

This clonotype came up a few times. This chain uses TRBV5-4 with TRBJ1-5; D not certain. The length of the CDR3 is 14 residues. V was pared by 1 base and J by 3 bases, with 8 bases between. CDR1 and CDR2 from the germline V gene are SGHNT and YYREEE (reference sequence). In DNA, the CDR3 is TGTGCCAGCAGCTTGAACGGATACAATCAGCCCCAGCATTTT. Protein sequence: CASSLNGYNQPQHF.

The chain is built from TRBV12-3 or TRBV12-4 and TRBJ1-4, with a tentative D call TRBD1 (5 bases). The CDR3 has 14 residues. The V and J ends lost 7 bases and 11 bases respectively, with 20 bases between them. As DNA, the CDR3 is TGTGCCAGCACCTCGCAGGAGGGGAATGGGAAACTGTTTTTT. It encodes CASTSQEGNGKLFF.

The chain combines TRBV28 with TRBJ1-3; D call uncertain. The CDR3 is 14 amino acids. Germline V gives CDR1 MDHEN, CDR2 SYDVKM. Trimming shortened V by 3 bases and J by 5 bases, and 11 bases separated the two germline ends. CDR3 coding DNA: TGTGCCAGCAGTTTCGAGGGAAGGAGAAACACCATATATTTT. It translates to CASSFEGRRNTIYF.

This clonotype showed up many times. The chain joins TRBV6-6 to TRBJ1-1; D is undetermined. The V gene's germline CDR1 is MNHNY and CDR2 SVGAGI (reference sequence). This CDR3 is 13 amino acids long. Between the trimmed V and J ends, which lost 5 bases and 0 bases, there was a span of 7 bases. The CDR3 nucleotides read TGTGCCAGCAGTACCGGCCTGAACACTGAAGCTTTCTTT. Encoded protein: CASSTGLNTEAFF.

There are a few counts of this clonotype. The chain is built from TRBV4-3 and TRBJ2-6, with TRBD2 as a possible D gene (7 bases). This CDR3 region has 16 residues. The ends were cut back, 0 bases at V and 4 bases at J, with 10 bases in the middle. Germline V gives CDR1 LGHNA, CDR2 YSLEER. The CDR3 nucleotides are TGCGCCAGCAGCCAAGACGAGGGGGGGGGGGCCAACGTCCTGACTTTC. It translates to CASSQDEGGGANVLTF.

The chain joins TRBV27 to TRBJ2-4; no clear D gene. The CDR3 length is 11 residues. CDR1 MNHEY and CDR2 SMNVEV come from the germline V gene (reference sequence). V was trimmed by 3 bases and J by 6 bases, leaving 3 bases between them. This CDR3 reads CASSFRNIQYF. The CDR3 DNA reads as TGTGCCAGCAGTTTTCGAAACATTCAGTACTTC.

The chain couples TRBV7-7 to TRBJ2-1; 8 bases are shared with TRBD1. CDR1 and CDR2 (germline): SSHAT, FNYEAQ (reference sequence). This CDR3 region has 14 residues. Unmatched junction bases numbered 3, after V lost 3 bases and J lost 5 bases. The CDR3 is CASSLDRVHNEQFF. The CDR3, as DNA: TGTGCCAGCAGCTTGGACAGGGTCCACAATGAGCAGTTCTTC.